The T cell receptor (beta chain) under discussion was sequenced for a study of T cell repertoires in cytomegalovirus infection. This clonotype was counted between two and nine times. The target antigen is unknown. TCRdb re-called the reads through MiXCR, storing one row per CDR3 protein. In the table there are approximately 730,000 distinct CDR3 sequences, about 29% of which are singletons. Trimming took off 0 bases at V and 1 base at J, with 17 bases between the two ends. The germline V gene has CDR1 DFQATT and CDR2 SNEGSKA (reference sequence). The CDR3 contains 17 residues. The clonotype comes from a human donor in good health (CMV status not recorded). Some clones in this sample may be carry-over from other donors' samples. The sequenced sample was cultured CD8+ T cells from PBMCs, obtained from culture after CMV antigen stimulation. V gene TRBV20-1 combines with J gene TRBJ2-3, with TRBD2 as a possible D gene (6 bases). The CDR3 DNA reads TGCAGTGCTAGAGATCTTAGGACGGGGGAGCGCACAGATACGCAGTATTTT. Protein: CSARDLRTGERTDTQYF.